These 6 T cell receptor beta chains were sequenced from one sample in a study of blood T cells in healthy people across ages. It was with a sample-barcoded 5' primer and a J-beta primer mix that a second PCR of about 7 to 12 cycles was run. From the 5' RACE reads, TCRdb called clonotypes with MiXCR, one entry per CDR3 protein. Of roughly 500,000 distinct CDR3 sequences listed, 24% are singletons. The same data also contributed to another study, on T cells of mothers and their children.

The specimen was blood. The receptors shown here come from a boy between 10 and 17 years old in good health.

V usage is TRBV28 and J usage is TRBJ1-5; D gene unclear. V was clipped by 8 bases and J by 1 base, with 6 bases between them. This CDR3 has 12 residues. Germline assignment: CDR1 MDHEN and CDR2 SYDVKM. CDR3 sequence: CASVGSNQPQHF. Here the CDR3 DNA reads TGTGCCAGCGTGGGGAGCAATCAGCCCCAGCATTTT.

This chain links TRBV27 with TRBJ2-5; D is unclear. This CDR3 region has 14 residues. The germline V gene encodes CDR1 MNHEY and CDR2 SMNVEV (reference sequence). Between the trimmed V and J ends, which lost 2 bases and 5 bases, there was a span of 12 bases. The CDR3 region is CASSLGLDLETQYF. The DNA of the CDR3 is TGTGCCAGCAGTTTAGGCTTGGATTTGGAGACCCAGTACTTC.

Many counts were recorded for this clonotype. This rearrangement joins TRBV28 to TRBJ1-2, with a weak D call TRBD1 (6 bases). The CDR3 runs 15 residues. The germline CDR1 and CDR2 sequences are MDHEN and SYDVKM. The V end was cut by 5 bases, the J end by 3 bases, with 16 bases between. CDR3 DNA sequence: TGTGCCAGCAGTCCCGGGGGGCGAGAGGACTATGGCTACACCTTC. Amino acid sequence: CASSPGGREDYGYTF.

This clonotype was detected ten times or more. The rearrangement links TRBV5-6 to TRBJ2-5, with 8 bases identical to TRBD2. The CDR3 sequence is 14 residues long. With V trimmed by 0 bases and J by 4 bases, 2 bases remained unmatched. Germline V gene data show CDR1 as SGHDT and CDR2 as YYEEEE. As DNA, the CDR3 is TGTGCCAGCAGCTTGGGGCGGGGGGTAGAGACCCAGTACTTC. Its translation is CASSLGRGVETQYF.

The chain recombines TRBV20-1 with TRBJ2-7; D gene uncertain. The CDR3 covers 15 residues. V shed 6 bases and J shed 0 bases, with 18 bases lying between them. Germline CDR1 and CDR2: DFQATT and SNEGSKA (reference sequence). CDR3 sequence (DNA): TGCAGTGCCCCTAGAGGAGCGTACAGCTCCTACGAGCAGTACTTC. Encoded protein: CSAPRGAYSSYEQYF.

This clonotype was seen only a few times. The V gene is TRBV9, the J gene TRBJ2-1; D possibly matches TRBD1 or TRBD2 (6 bases each). Germline loops: CDR1 SGDLS, CDR2 YYNGEE. V was pared by 5 bases and J by 0 bases, with 21 bases between. The CDR3 has 18 residues. For the CDR3, the DNA is TGTGCCAGCAGTGCTGAGGGGGATGGGGGGACCTCCTACAATGAGCAGTTCTTC. Translating gives CASSAEGDGGTSYNEQFF.